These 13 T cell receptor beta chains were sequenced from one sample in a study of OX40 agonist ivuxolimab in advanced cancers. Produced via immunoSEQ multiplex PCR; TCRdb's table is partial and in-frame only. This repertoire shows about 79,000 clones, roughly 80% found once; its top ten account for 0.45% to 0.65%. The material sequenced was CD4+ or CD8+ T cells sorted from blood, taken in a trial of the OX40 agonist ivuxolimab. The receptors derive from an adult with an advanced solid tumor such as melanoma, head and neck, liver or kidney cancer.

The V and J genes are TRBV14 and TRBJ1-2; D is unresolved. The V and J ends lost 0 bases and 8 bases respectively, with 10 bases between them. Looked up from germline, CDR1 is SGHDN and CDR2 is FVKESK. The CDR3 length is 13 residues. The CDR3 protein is CASSQDSAGGYTF. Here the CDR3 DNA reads TGTGCCAGCAGCCAAGATTCGGCGGGGGGCTACACCTTC.

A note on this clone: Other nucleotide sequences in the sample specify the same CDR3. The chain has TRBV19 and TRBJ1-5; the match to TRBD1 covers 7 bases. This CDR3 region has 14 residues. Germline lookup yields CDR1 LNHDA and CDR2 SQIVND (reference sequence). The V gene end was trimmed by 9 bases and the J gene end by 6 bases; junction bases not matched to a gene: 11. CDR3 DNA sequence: TGTGCCAGCAACGGGGCGACAGGGACTCAGCCCCAGCATTTT. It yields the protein CASNGATGTQPQHF.

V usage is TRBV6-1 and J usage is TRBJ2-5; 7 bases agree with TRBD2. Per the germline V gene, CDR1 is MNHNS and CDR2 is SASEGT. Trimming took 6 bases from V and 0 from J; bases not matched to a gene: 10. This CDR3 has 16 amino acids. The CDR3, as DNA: TGTGCCAGCAGGGAAATTCCGGCGGGGGACCAAGAGACCCAGTACTTC. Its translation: CASREIPAGDQETQYF.

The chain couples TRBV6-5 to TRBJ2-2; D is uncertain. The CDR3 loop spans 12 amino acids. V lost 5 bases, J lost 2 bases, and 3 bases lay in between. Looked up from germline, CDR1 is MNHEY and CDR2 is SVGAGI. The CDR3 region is CASSQNTGELFF. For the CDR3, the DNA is TGTGCCAGCAGTCAAAACACCGGGGAGCTGTTTTTT.

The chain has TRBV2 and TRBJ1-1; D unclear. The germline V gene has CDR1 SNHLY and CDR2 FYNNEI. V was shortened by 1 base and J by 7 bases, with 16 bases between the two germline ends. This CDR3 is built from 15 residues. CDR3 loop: CASSEGTPIRNEAFF. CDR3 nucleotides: TGTGCCAGCAGTGAAGGGACGCCAATACGCAATGAAGCTTTCTTT.

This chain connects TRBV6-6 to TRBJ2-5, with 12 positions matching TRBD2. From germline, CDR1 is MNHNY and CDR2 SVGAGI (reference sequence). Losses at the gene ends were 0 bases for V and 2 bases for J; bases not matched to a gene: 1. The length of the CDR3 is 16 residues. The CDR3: CASSYSLAGGQETQYF. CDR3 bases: TGTGCCAGCAGTTACTCGCTAGCGGGGGGGCAAGAGACCCAGTACTTC.

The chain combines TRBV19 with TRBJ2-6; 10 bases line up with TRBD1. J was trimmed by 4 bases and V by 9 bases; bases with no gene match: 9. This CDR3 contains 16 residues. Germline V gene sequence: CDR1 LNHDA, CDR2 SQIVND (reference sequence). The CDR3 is CASDGTGDSGANVLTF. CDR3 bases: TGTGCCAGCGACGGGACAGGGGATTCCGGGGCCAACGTCCTGACTTTC.

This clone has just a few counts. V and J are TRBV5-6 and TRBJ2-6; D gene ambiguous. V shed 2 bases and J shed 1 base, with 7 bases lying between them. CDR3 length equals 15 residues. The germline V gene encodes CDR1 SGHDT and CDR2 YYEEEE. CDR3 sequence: CASSLTESGANVLTF. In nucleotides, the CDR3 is TGTGCCAGCAGCTTAACAGAATCTGGGGCCAACGTCCTGACTTTC.

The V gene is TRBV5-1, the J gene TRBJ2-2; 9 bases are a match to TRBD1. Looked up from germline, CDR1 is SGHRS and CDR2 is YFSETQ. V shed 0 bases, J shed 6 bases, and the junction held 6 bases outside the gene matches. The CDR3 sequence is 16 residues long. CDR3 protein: CASSLGRTGVSGELFF. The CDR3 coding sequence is TGCGCCAGCAGCTTGGGTAGGACAGGGGTGTCCGGGGAGCTGTTTTTT.

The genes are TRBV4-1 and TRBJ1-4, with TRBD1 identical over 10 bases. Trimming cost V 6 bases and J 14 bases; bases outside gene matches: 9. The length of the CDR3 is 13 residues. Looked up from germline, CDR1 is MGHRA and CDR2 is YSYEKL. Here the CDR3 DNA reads TGCGCCAGCAGTCATTCCGGGACAGGGGTGCTGTTTTTT. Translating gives CASSHSGTGVLFF.

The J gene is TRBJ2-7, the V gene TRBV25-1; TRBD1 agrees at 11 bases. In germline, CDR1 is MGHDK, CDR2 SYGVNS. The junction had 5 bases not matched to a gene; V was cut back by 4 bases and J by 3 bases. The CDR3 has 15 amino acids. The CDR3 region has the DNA TGTGCCAGCAGTGGGCCGGGACAGGGGGACTACGAGCAGTACTTC. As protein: CASSGPGQGDYEQYF.

The CDR3 region is CASSSGTPTYTQYF. Here the CDR3 DNA reads TGTGCCAGCAGCTCAGGGACTCCTACGTATACGCAGTATTTT. The chain joins TRBV7-2 to TRBJ2-3; possible D gene TRBD2, 6 bases. Germline V gene lookup returns CDR1 SGHTA and CDR2 FQGNSA. This CDR3 contains 14 residues. V was shortened by 4 bases and J by 7 bases, with 15 bases between the two germline ends.

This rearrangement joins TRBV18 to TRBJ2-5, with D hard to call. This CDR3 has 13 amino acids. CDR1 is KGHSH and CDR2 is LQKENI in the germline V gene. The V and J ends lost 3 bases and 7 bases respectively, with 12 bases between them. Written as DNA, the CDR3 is TGTGCCAGCTCACCCTCTCCGACCCCGACCCAGTACTTC. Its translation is CASSPSPTPTQYF.